One and the same sample provided the 9 T cell receptor beta chains below, sequenced in a study of blood T cell repertoires in COVID-19. The data were produced by immunoSEQ multiplex PCR, yet TCRdb's version contains in-frame clones alone and is incomplete. The repertoire holds 30,000 to 35,000 clones, with approximately 82% as singletons. The sample taken for sequencing was peripheral blood. The source is a man older than 75 with active or convalescent COVID-19.

The V call is TRBV30, the J call TRBJ1-3; D is unclear. This CDR3 has 14 residues. Trimming removed 2 bases at V and 0 bases at J, with 8 bases between. Germline V gene sequence: CDR1 GTSNPN, CDR2 SVGIG (reference sequence). The CDR3 coding sequence is TGTGCCTGGAGTAAGAGTAGCTCTGGAAACACCATATATTTT. Protein product: CAWSKSSSGNTIYF.

The rearrangement joins TRBV11-3 to TRBJ2-7, with a possible D match to TRBD2 (5 bases). Trimming pared 3 bases from V and 2 bases from J, leaving 14 bases between. CDR1 is SGHNT and CDR2 is YENEEA in the germline V gene. The CDR3 consists of 15 residues. Here the CDR3 DNA reads TGTGCCAGCAGCTTGCAAGGAGGAAGTCCCTACGAGCAGTACTTC. As protein: CASSLQGGSPYEQYF.

The chain couples TRBV13 to TRBJ2-5; D perhaps matches TRBD2 (6 bases). The CDR3 is made up of 15 amino acids. CDR1 is PRHDT and CDR2 is FYEKMQ in the germline V gene (reference sequence). Deletions cut 5 bases from V and 0 bases from J, with 13 bases between. CDR3 coding DNA: TGTGCCAGCAGCCCCTCGCGGGATAACCAAGAGACCCAGTACTTC. The encoded protein is CASSPSRDNQETQYF.

V usage is TRBV27 and J usage is TRBJ2-3; D gene unclear. The CDR3 length is 15 residues. The germline V gene encodes CDR1 MNHEY and CDR2 SMNVEV (reference sequence). Trimming cost V 0 bases and J 0 bases, with 7 bases left between them. The CDR3 here is CASSLSRRSTDTQYF. Written as DNA, the CDR3 is TGTGCCAGCAGTTTATCTCGCAGGAGCACAGATACGCAGTATTTT.

The J gene is TRBJ2-5, the V gene TRBV24-1; D call uncertain. The CDR3 length is 13 residues. V lost 1 base to trimming and J lost 1 base, with 3 bases between them. Germline-derived CDR1 and CDR2 are KGHDR and SFDVKD. CDR3 region: CATSDFSQETQYF. The CDR3 DNA reads TGTGCCACCAGTGATTTCTCCCAAGAGACCCAGTACTTC.

The V call is TRBV11-2, the J call TRBJ1-6, with TRBD1 as a possible D gene (6 bases). Trimming removed 5 bases at V and 1 base at J, with 9 bases between. Germline CDR1 is SGHAT and CDR2 is FQNNGV. CDR3 size: 15 residues. CDR3: CASSLQGSYNSPLHF. The CDR3, as DNA: TGTGCCAGCAGCCTACAGGGTTCCTATAATTCACCCCTCCACTTT.

The rearrangement joins TRBV18 to TRBJ2-7; a weak D match, TRBD1 (7 bases). This CDR3 contains 16 residues. The V end was cut by 6 bases, the J end by 4 bases, with 22 bases between. The germline V gene encodes CDR1 KGHSH and CDR2 LQKENI. This CDR3 is CASSQTGGGGGYEQYF. The CDR3 nucleotides are TGTGCCAGCTCCCAAACCGGAGGGGGCGGAGGATACGAGCAGTACTTC.

The chain links TRBV28 to TRBJ1-4, with a possible D match to TRBD1 (6 bases). Germline-derived CDR1 and CDR2 are MDHEN and SYDVKM. The CDR3 has 16 amino acids. V shed 6 bases and J shed 0 bases, with 14 bases lying between them. The CDR3 here is CASRQGSGSTNEKLFF. The CDR3 region has the DNA TGTGCCAGCAGACAGGGTTCGGGATCAACTAATGAAAAACTGTTTTTT.

This chain links TRBV18 with TRBJ1-4, with D perhaps matching TRBD1 (5 bases). This CDR3 region has 15 residues. Trimming cost V 6 bases and J 4 bases, with 15 bases left between them. Germline CDR1 reads KGHSH; CDR2 reads LQKENI. CDR3 nucleotide sequence: TGTGCCAGCTCCCCGCAAGACAGCGTTAATGAAAAACTGTTTTTT. It yields the protein CASSPQDSVNEKLFF.